This T cell receptor (beta chain) appears in the sequencing data of a study of T cells in Graves' hyperthyroidism and ophthalmopathy (dated by TCRdb to the late 2010s). At the level of the whole study: Peripheral blood was collected at initial diagnosis, before any treatment. To identify distinguishing TCR V-J signatures, a discovery cohort of about 100 patients was used, comprising 43 with Graves' ophthalmopathy and approximately 58 with stable Graves' hyperthyroidism. An independent validation cohort of fewer than 20 hyperthyroidism patients and about 15 patients who later progressed to ophthalmopathy tested prospective prediction of ophthalmopathy. The 100 discovery patients were randomly split 7:3 into training and test sets. The study also compared thyroid tissue and blood T-cell repertoires from about six Graves' hyperthyroidism patients. After sampling, hyperthyroidism patients received methimazole starting at 30 mg daily, and ophthalmopathy patients received high-dose intravenous methylprednisolone. The paper reports TCR Vbeta CDR3 sequencing of about 140 peripheral blood samples: some 44 ophthalmopathy, 70 to 85 hyperthyroidism and around 17 progressor patients. The investigation overall reported the following: Most expanded thyroid clonotypes (frequency above 0.001) were also detected in blood, a finding suggesting that blood repertoires may reflect thyroid immune responses. Sample size was not statistically predetermined, and investigators were not blinded to group allocation. In validation, the model predicted progression to ophthalmopathy with over 65% sensitivity and around 72% specificity, a median of roughly seven months before onset. In cross-validation, a model built on a 13 V-J signature told ophthalmopathy apart from stable hyperthyroidism with 85% to 90% sensitivity and around 84% specificity, and in testing the same model reached 80%/75%.

This clonotype was found a few times. What this receptor recognizes is not known. The input lacks base qualities; no much larger clone sits a single base away. Cut back by 2 bases and 0 bases, the V and J ends lie 13 bases apart. The CDR3, from cysteine to phenylalanine, totals 17 residues. The DNA shown is the 51-base CDR3, in frame from base 1. Sequences MNHNS (CDR1) and SASEGT (CDR2) are obtained from the germline V gene. Stable Graves' hyperthyroidism was defined as the absence of progression to ophthalmopathy over 18 months of follow-up. Hyperthyroidism patients were aged 18 to 65 years and newly diagnosed, with disease duration of less than 2 months. Patients with uncontrolled infections, other autoimmune diseases, pregnancy or lactation were excluded. Diagnoses were based on clinical symptoms, serum thyroxine and TRAb, thyroid ultrasound and orbital computed tomography. PBMCs were isolated from around 10 ml of fresh peripheral blood by Ficoll-Paque density gradient centrifugation. Total RNA was extracted with Trizol reagent, and quality was checked on an Agilent 2100 Bioanalyzer.

TCR beta CDR3 regions were amplified from RNA transcripts. The first round of RT-PCR for the TCR CDR3 was performed with the HTBI primer set and the Qiagen OneStep RT-PCR kit. A second multiplex PCR round built the libraries, followed by size selection and purification. Sequencing of the libraries was done on an Illumina HiSeq2000 using paired-end 100 bp reads. The paper's processing steps were these. SOAPnuke was used to process the raw data, throwing out any read that contained adapters or uncalled bases, had a mean Phred below 15, or lacked an exact constant-primer or identifier match. COPE v1.2.5 was used to merge the high-quality paired reads, and each unique nucleotide sequence was defined as a clonotype. Clonotypes were aligned to IMGT TRBV, TRBD and TRBJ reference segments using MiTCR v1.1. The analysis was restricted to V-J combinations with a frequency above 0.0001, which together covered over 99% of the repertoires. The TCS score was defined as F50 (clonal expansion) divided by E x V (chaos), with BLOSUM62-based TCRdist calculated between CDR3 peptides within each V-J. Welch's t-statistics and random forest reduced around 520 V-J features to about 12, which were used in a naive Bayes classifier (R e1071). Clones were called with MiXCR by TCRdb after fastp trimmed the public reads at Q25, and only in-frame beta chains were retained. Merged by CDR3 protein, the rows form single entries marked with the most common genes and DNA. These V and J calls rely on TCRdb rather than the paper's analysis. The sample table lists around 200,000 distinct CDR3 sequences, around 20% of them with a count of one. 44% of the sample belongs to the ten largest clones.

Sample: blood. This TCR was recovered from a man aged 35 to 55 with Graves' hyperthyroidism. The rearrangement joined TRBV6-1 to TRBJ1-4, and perhaps TRBD1 as D gene, on 5 matching bases. This receptor carries the CDR3 CASSELRQIATNEKLFF. The DNA is as follows: TGTGCCAGCAGTGAATTGAGACAGATCGCAACTAATGAAAAACTGTTTTTT.